These T cell receptor beta chains were read from a single sample in a study of blood T cell repertoires in COVID-19. Method: immunoSEQ multiplex PCR; TCRdb's copy keeps in-frame clones and lacks some. The data contain 310,000 or so clones, 80% to 90% of them seen just once; the ten biggest clones take up 1%. The sequenced material came from peripheral blood. The receptors shown here come from a man aged 50 or older with active or convalescent COVID-19. The CDR3 runs from the conserved cysteine through the conserved F or W. A D gene is named only where the DNA matches it firmly. Clone size is not always given. Where it is, it says once, few, many or a class for expanded clones.

TRBD2	TRBV7-3	.	TRBJ2-5	15	CASSLTSGMGETQYF	TGTGCCAGCAGCTTGACCAGCGGGATGGGGGAGACCCAGTACTTC
.	TRBV7-2	many	TRBJ1-4	15	CASSPRGGSNEKLFF	TGTGCCAGCAGCCCGAGGGGGGGCTCTAATGAAAAACTGTTTTTT
.	TRBV6-5	.	TRBJ1-2	13	CASSQNSNYGYTF	TGTGCCAGCAGCCAAAATAGCAACTATGGCTACACCTTC
.	TRBV5-1	once	TRBJ2-5	15	CASSLSSTGRETQYF	TGCGCCAGCAGCCTGAGTTCGACAGGGAGGGAGACCCAGTACTTC
TRBD1	TRBV25-1	.	TRBJ1-4	15	CASSEAGTGDEKLFF	TGTGCCAGCAGTGAGGCCGGGACAGGGGATGAAAAACTGTTTTTT
.	TRBV18	.	TRBJ2-7	12	CASSTESHEQYF	TGTGCCAGCTCAACCGAGTCCCACGAGCAGTACTTC
TRBD2	TRBV4-1	.	TRBJ2-7	15	CASSQEDRGGREQYF	TGCGCCAGCAGCCAAGAAGATCGGGGGGGTCGGGAGCAGTACTTC
.	TRBV7-6	once	TRBJ2-5	13	CASSSRGRETQYF	TGTGCCAGCAGCTCCCGAGGTCGAGAGACCCAGTACTTC
TRBD2	TRBV2	.	TRBJ2-5	15	CASYGLAGSRETQYF	TGTGCCAGCTATGGACTAGCGGGAAGTAGAGAGACCCAGTACTTC
TRBD2	TRBV10-3	.	TRBJ2-7	15	CAIGREVGLSYEQYF	TGTGCCATCGGGCGGGAGGTTGGCCTCTCCTACGAGCAGTACTTC
.	TRBV9	.	TRBJ1-5	14	CASSPGHGNQPQHF	TGTGCCAGCAGCCCCGGACACGGCAATCAGCCCCAGCATTTT
TRBD1	TRBV18	.	TRBJ1-2	14	CASSRDRVAYGYTF	TGTGCCAGCTCCCGCGACAGGGTGGCCTATGGCTACACCTTC
.	TRBV6-6	few	TRBJ1-1	13	CASSYREGTEAFF	TGTGCCAGCAGTTACCGGGAAGGGACTGAAGCTTTCTTT
TRBD2	TRBV30	.	TRBJ2-1	14	CAWSASGGVGEQFF	TGTGCCTGGAGTGCTAGCGGGGGGGTTGGTGAGCAGTTCTTC
.	TRBV5-1	.	TRBJ2-1	15	CASSLAGREENEQFF	TGCGCCAGCAGCTTGGCCGGGAGAGAAGAGAATGAGCAGTTCTTC
.	TRBV20-1	.	TRBJ1-5	16	CSASKRSFYSNQPQHF	TGCAGTGCTAGTAAGAGGAGTTTTTATAGCAATCAGCCCCAGCATTTT
TRBD1	TRBV7-9	.	TRBJ1-3	17	CASSHRDRGLSGNTIYF	TGTGCCAGCAGCCACCGGGACAGGGGGCTCTCTGGAAACACCATATATTTT
.	TRBV7-3	.	TRBJ1-1	15	CASSLTAGLNTEAFF	TGTGCCAGCAGCTTAACGGCAGGGCTGAACACTGAAGCTTTCTTT
TRBD1	TRBV4-1	few	TRBJ1-6	15	CASSQGTGGNSPLHF	TGCGCCAGCAGCCAAGGCACAGGGGGAAATTCACCCCTCCACTTT
TRBD2	TRBV7-2	.	TRBJ2-1	14	CASSLTSGSEEQFF	TGTGCCAGCAGCTTGACTAGCGGGAGTGAAGAGCAGTTCTTC
TRBD2	TRBV2	.	TRBJ2-5	13	CASRDGRGETQYF	TGTGCCAGCAGGGACGGGAGGGGAGAGACCCAGTACTTC
.	TRBV19	.	TRBJ2-7	13	CASSIGRTYEQYF	TGTGCCAGTAGTATAGGCAGAACCTACGAGCAGTACTTC
TRBD1	TRBV10-1	.	TRBJ1-1	15	CASSEGTGGFTEAFF	TGCGCCAGCAGTGAGGGGACAGGGGGTTTCACTGAAGCTTTCTTT
TRBD1	TRBV3-1/TRBV3-2	.	TRBJ2-1	15	CASSPWTGTYNEQFF	TGTGCCAGCAGCCCATGGACAGGGACCTACAATGAGCAGTTCTTC
.	TRBV5-6	.	TRBJ2-1	15	CASSLSVSLYNEQFF	TGTGCCAGCAGCTTATCCGTCTCCCTCTACAATGAGCAGTTCTTC
TRBD2	TRBV11-2	.	TRBJ2-1	16	CASSLGTSGGANEQFF	TGTGCCAGCAGCCTCGGGACTAGCGGGGGGGCCAATGAGCAGTTCTTC
TRBD1	TRBV6-2/TRBV6-3	.	TRBJ2-1	16	CASSATGVSSYNEQFF	TGTGCCAGCAGTGCCACAGGGGTCAGCTCCTACAATGAGCAGTTCTTC
TRBD1	TRBV2	.	TRBJ1-6	15	CASSGTGSSNSPLHF	TGTGCCAGCAGTGGGACAGGGTCCAGTAATTCACCCCTCCACTTT
.	TRBV7-2	.	TRBJ2-2	17	CASSSFRGPAYTGELFF	TGTGCCAGCAGCTCTTTTAGAGGGCCGGCGTACACCGGGGAGCTGTTTTTT
.	TRBV29-1	.	TRBJ1-1	15	CSVLPHRLRGTEAFF	TGCAGCGTCTTGCCTCATCGGCTTCGCGGCACTGAAGCTTTCTTT
TRBD1	TRBV5-6	.	TRBJ2-6	15	CASSYTGAGANVLTF	TGTGCCAGCAGCTACACAGGGGCTGGGGCCAACGTCCTGACTTTC
.	TRBV5-6	.	TRBJ2-2	15	CASSLEGGNTGELFF	TGTGCCAGCAGCTTAGAAGGGGGAAACACCGGGGAGCTGTTTTTT
TRBD1	TRBV2	once	TRBJ1-5	17	CASRKLLTGTDNQPQHF	TGTGCCAGCAGGAAATTACTTACCGGGACAGACAATCAGCCCCAGCATTTT
.	TRBV4-2	.	TRBJ2-7	16	CASSQDSGPWNYEQYF	TGTGCCAGCAGCCAAGACTCGGGTCCTTGGAACTACGAGCAGTACTTC
TRBD2	TRBV9	.	TRBJ2-3	16	CASSVGTSGDTDTQYF	TGTGCCAGCAGCGTAGGGACTAGCGGGGACACAGATACGCAGTATTTT
.	TRBV7-2	.	TRBJ1-2	15	CASSLLGPFPLGYTF	TGTGCCAGCAGCTTATTGGGGCCTTTCCCCCTTGGCTACACCTTC
TRBD1	TRBV2	.	TRBJ1-5	14	CASSGRTGDQPQHF	TGTGCCAGCAGCGGTAGGACAGGAGACCAGCCCCAGCATTTT
.	TRBV6-5	.	TRBJ2-7	14	CASSPLTGDYEQYF	TGTGCCAGCAGTCCCCTGACAGGAGACTACGAGCAGTACTTC
TRBD1	TRBV19	once	TRBJ2-5	15	CASSLQGVGFETQYF	TGTGCCAGTAGCTTACAGGGGGTTGGTTTTGAGACCCAGTACTTC
.	TRBV28	.	TRBJ1-5	16	CASSLKTGPSNQPQHF	TGTGCCAGCAGTTTGAAGACAGGACCGAGCAATCAGCCCCAGCATTTT
.	TRBV3-1/TRBV3-2	.	TRBJ2-2	17	CASSQEMAWGHDGELFF	TGTGCCAGCAGCCAAGAGATGGCCTGGGGCCATGACGGGGAGCTGTTTTTT
.	TRBV3-1/TRBV3-2	few	TRBJ1-6	12	CASSQVNRPLHF	TGTGCCAGCAGCCAAGTCAACAGGCCCCTCCACTTT
.	TRBV10-3	.	TRBJ1-2	13	CAISESGGDGYTF	TGTGCCATCAGTGAGTCAGGGGGGGATGGCTACACCTTC
.	TRBV6-2/TRBV6-3	few	TRBJ1-2	14	CASSSPPGGGGYTF	TGTGCCAGCAGTTCCCCGCCCGGGGGAGGAGGCTACACCTTC
TRBD1	TRBV19	.	TRBJ1-5	15	CASSAGTGNNQPQHF	TGTGCCAGTAGTGCCGGGACAGGCAACAATCAGCCCCAGCATTTT
.	TRBV5-4	.	TRBJ2-3	14	CASSWQISTDTQYF	TGTGCCAGCAGCTGGCAGATTAGCACAGATACGCAGTATTTT
.	TRBV30	.	TRBJ1-1	13	CAWTGLANTEAFF	TGTGCCTGGACGGGGTTGGCGAACACTGAAGCTTTCTTT
.	TRBV21-1	.	TRBJ2-7	16	CASSPGGQERSYEQYF	TGTGCCAGCAGCCCTGGTGGACAGGAAAGGTCCTACGAGCAGTACTTC
TRBD1	TRBV12-5	.	TRBJ1-3	17	CASGAGTGGLSGNTIYF	TGTGCTAGTGGTGCTGGGACAGGGGGTTTATCTGGAAACACCATATATTTT
.	TRBV6-5	.	TRBJ1-5	13	CASSYQGNQPQHF	TGTGCCAGCAGTTATCAGGGCAATCAGCCCCAGCATTTT
.	TRBV7-2	.	TRBJ2-7	14	CASSPLTVPYEQYF	TGTGCCAGCAGCCCGTTGACAGTTCCCTACGAGCAGTACTTC
.	TRBV11-1	.	TRBJ2-7	14	CASSKRQVLGEQYF	TGTGCCAGCAGTAAACGACAGGTTCTAGGAGAGCAGTACTTC